What follows is one T cell receptor beta chain and its context. Antigen: not known. This sample stems from a study of CD8 T cells in Susac syndrome. Notes on the study in general: Individuals included in the TCR sequencing and HLA analysis were acknowledged by the study to be relatively few in number.

This CDR3 spans 14 amino acids. The V and J ends lost 0 bases and 2 bases, in that order; junction bases with no gene match: 2. Per the germline V gene, CDR1 is DFQATT and CDR2 is SNEGSKA (reference sequence). From blood CD8+ and CD4+ T cells, TCR beta sequences were generated. While CD8+ and CD4+ T cells were isolated negatively, TEMRA cells were enriched by FACS. Random-hexamer reverse transcription was applied to roughly 0.5 to 1 ug RNA. Amplification of TCR beta CDR3 by immunoSEQ multiplex PCR spanned 54 Vbeta and 13 Jbeta. A single record per CDR3 protein comes from TCRdb applying MiXCR to the immunoSEQ multiplex PCR reads. The sample lists about 100,000 distinct CDR3 sequences, 90% to 95% occurring once.

This receptor was obtained from a human donor in good health. This chain uses TRBV20-1 with TRBJ2-7; 9 bases align to TRBD1. The specimen was CD8+ T cells from PBMCs. As DNA, the CDR3 is TGCAGTGCTAGAGAGACAGGGGGAACCTACGAGCAGTACTTC. Translation gives CSARETGGTYEQYF.